One T cell receptor (beta chain) is described in this entry. Germline V gene sequence: CDR1 KGHDR, CDR2 SFDVKD. The CDR3 has 14 amino acids. The trim removed 1 base at V and 6 bases at J, leaving 3 bases unmatched. Produced via immunoSEQ multiplex PCR; TCRdb's table is partial and in-frame only. The data show about 210,000 clones, with 84% seen just once and about 10% held by the top ten. This entry is derived from a study of blood T cell repertoires in COVID-19. Study-wide background: Samples representing acute and convalescent COVID-19 were sourced from the United States, Italy and Spain.

The sequence came from an elderly woman with COVID-19, enrolled during active disease. Sequenced sample: peripheral blood. The chain recombines TRBV24-1 with TRBJ2-3; 7 bases are shared with TRBD1. CDR3 DNA sequence: TGTGCCACCAGTGATTTAGGCAGGGGGGATACGCAGTATTTT. Its protein product is CATSDLGRGDTQYF.